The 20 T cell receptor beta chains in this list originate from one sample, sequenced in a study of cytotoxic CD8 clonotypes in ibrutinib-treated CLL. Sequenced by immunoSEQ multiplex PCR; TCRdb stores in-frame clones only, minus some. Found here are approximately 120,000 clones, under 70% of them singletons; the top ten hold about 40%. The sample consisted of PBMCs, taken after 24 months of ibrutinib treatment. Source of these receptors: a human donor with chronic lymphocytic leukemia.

CDR3 sequence (DNA): TGTGCCAGCAGCCCCGGGGGATACGAGCAGTACTTC. Its translation: CASSPGGYEQYF. This chain uses TRBV7-8 with TRBJ2-7; D possibly corresponds to TRBD2 (6 bases). CDR3 size: 12 residues. The germline gives CDR1 SGHVS, CDR2 FQNEAQ. V was shortened by 5 bases and J by 4 bases, with 9 bases between the two germline ends.

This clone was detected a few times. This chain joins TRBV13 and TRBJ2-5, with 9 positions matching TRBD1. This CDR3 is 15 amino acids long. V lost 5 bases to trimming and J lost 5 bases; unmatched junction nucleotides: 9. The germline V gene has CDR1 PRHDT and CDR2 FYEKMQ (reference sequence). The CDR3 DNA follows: TGTGCCAGCAGCCCCGGGGACAGGGATGTCGAGACCCAGTACTTC. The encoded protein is CASSPGDRDVETQYF.

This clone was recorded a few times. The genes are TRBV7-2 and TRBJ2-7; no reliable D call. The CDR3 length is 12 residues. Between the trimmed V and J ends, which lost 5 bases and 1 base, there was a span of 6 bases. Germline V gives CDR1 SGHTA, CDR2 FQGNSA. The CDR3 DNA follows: TGTGCCAGCAGCGCTTCTTCCTACGAGCAGTACTTC. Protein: CASSASSYEQYF.

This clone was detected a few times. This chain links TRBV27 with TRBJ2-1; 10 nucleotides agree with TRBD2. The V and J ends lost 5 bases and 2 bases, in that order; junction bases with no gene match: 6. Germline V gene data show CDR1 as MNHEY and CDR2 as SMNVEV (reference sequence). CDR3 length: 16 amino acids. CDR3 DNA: TGTGCCAGCAGTCCACTGGGGACTAGCGCCTACAATGAGCAGTTCTTC. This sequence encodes CASSPLGTSAYNEQFF.

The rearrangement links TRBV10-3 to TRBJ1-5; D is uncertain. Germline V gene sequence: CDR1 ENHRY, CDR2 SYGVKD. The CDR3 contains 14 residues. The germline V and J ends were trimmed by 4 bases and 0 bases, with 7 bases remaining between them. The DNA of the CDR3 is TGTGCCATCAGTGCCGTCCCTAGCAATCAGCCCCAGCATTTT. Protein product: CAISAVPSNQPQHF.

The CDR3 sequence: CASSPGLLSHYEQYF. In nucleotides, the CDR3 is TGTGCCAGCAGCCCGGGGCTGCTATCGCATTACGAGCAGTACTTC. The chain employs TRBV5-6 and TRBJ2-7; D tentatively reads TRBD1 or TRBD2 (5 bases each). The ends were cut back, 4 bases at V and 4 bases at J, with 18 bases in the middle. This CDR3 is built from 15 residues. Germline V lookup: CDR1 SGHDT, CDR2 YYEEEE.

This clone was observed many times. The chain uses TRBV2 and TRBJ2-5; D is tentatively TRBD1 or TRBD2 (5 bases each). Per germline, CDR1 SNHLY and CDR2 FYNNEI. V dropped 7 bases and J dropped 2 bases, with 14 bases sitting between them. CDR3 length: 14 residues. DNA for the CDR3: TGTGCCAGCAAGGGTTGGGGACGTCAAGAGACCCAGTACTTC. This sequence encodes CASKGWGRQETQYF.

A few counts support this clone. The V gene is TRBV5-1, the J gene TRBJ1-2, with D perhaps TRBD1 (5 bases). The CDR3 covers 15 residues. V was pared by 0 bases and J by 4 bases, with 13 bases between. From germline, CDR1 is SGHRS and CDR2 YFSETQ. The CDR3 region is CASSLGGQGGYGYTF. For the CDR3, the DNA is TGCGCCAGCAGCTTGGGAGGACAAGGCGGCTATGGCTACACCTTC.

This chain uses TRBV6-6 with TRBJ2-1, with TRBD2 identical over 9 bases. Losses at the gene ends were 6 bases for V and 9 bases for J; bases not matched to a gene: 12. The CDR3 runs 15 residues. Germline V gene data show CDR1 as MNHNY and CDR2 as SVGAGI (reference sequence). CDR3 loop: CASRITSGRGAEQFF. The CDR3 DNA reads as TGTGCCAGCAGGATTACTAGCGGGCGAGGGGCTGAGCAGTTCTTC.

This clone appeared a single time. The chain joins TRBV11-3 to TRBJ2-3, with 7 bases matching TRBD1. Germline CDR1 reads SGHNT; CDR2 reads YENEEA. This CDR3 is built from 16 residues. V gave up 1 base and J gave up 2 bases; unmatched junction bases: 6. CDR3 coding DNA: TGTGCCAGCAGCTTAGCCTCGACAGGGAACACAGATACGCAGTATTTT. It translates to CASSLASTGNTDTQYF.

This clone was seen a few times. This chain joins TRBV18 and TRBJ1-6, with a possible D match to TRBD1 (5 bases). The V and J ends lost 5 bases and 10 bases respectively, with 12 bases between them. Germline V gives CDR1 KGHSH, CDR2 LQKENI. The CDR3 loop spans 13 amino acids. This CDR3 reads CASSSEGSSPLHF. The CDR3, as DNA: TGTGCCAGCTCAAGTGAGGGGAGCTCACCCCTCCACTTT.

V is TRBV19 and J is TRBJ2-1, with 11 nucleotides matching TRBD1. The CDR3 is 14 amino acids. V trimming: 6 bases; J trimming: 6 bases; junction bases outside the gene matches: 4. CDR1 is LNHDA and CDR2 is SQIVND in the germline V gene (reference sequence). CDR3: CASRSGTGGNEQFF. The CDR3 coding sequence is TGTGCCAGTAGATCCGGGACAGGGGGCAATGAGCAGTTCTTC.

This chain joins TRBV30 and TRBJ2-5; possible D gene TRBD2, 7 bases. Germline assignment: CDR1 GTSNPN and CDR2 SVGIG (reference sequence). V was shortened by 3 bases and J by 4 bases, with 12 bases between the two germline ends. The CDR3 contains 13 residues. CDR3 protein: CAWSVGGLETQYF. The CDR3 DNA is TGTGCCTGGAGCGTGGGGGGGCTAGAGACCCAGTACTTC. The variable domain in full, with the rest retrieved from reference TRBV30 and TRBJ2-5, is SQTIHQWPATLVQPVGSPLSLECTVEGTSNPNLYWYRQAAGRGLQLLFYSVGIGQISSEVPQNLSASRPQDRQFILSSKKLLLSDSGFYLCAWSVGGLETQYFGPGTRLLVL.

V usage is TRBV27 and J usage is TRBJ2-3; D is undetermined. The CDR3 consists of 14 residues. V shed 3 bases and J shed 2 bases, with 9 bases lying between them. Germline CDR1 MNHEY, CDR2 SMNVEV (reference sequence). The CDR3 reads CASSFGIHTDTQYF. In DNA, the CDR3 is TGTGCCAGCAGTTTTGGTATTCACACAGATACGCAGTATTTT.

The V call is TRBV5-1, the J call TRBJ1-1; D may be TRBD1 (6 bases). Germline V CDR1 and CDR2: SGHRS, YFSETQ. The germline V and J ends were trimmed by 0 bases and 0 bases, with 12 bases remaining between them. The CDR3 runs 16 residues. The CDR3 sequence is CASSLGAGALNTEAFF. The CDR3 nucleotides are TGCGCCAGCAGCTTGGGGGCAGGGGCCTTGAACACTGAAGCTTTCTTT.

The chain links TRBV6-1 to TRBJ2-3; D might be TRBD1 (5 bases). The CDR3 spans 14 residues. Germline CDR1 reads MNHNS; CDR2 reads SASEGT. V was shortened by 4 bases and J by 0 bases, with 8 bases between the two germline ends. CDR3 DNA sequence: TGTGCCAGCAGTGCGAGACAGAGCACAGATACGCAGTATTTT. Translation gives CASSARQSTDTQYF.

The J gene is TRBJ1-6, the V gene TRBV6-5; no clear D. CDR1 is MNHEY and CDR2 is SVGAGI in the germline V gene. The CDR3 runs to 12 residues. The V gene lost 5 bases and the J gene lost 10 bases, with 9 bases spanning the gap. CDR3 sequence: CASSLAESPLHF. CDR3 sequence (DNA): TGTGCCAGCAGTCTAGCGGAATCACCCCTCCACTTT.

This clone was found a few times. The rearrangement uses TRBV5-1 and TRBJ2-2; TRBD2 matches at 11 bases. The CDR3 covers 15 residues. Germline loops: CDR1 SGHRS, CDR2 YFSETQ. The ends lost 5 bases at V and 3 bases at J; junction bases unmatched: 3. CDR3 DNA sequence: TGCGCCAGCAGTCCGACTAGCGGGGACACCGGGGAGCTGTTTTTT. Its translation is CASSPTSGDTGELFF.

In DNA, the CDR3 is TGTGCCTGGAGTGCGGGCAACTGGGCCAACGTCCTGACTTTC. Translated: CAWSAGNWANVLTF. The V and J genes are TRBV30 and TRBJ2-6; no reliable D call. The CDR3 has 14 amino acids. Looked up from germline, CDR1 is GTSNPN and CDR2 is SVGIG (reference sequence). V dropped 1 base and J dropped 5 bases, with 9 bases sitting between them.

CDR3 residues: CASSSRGLNEQYF. The CDR3 DNA reads TGTGCCAGCAGTTCAAGGGGGCTGAACGAGCAGTACTTC. The V and J genes are TRBV27 and TRBJ2-7, with 7 bases fitting TRBD1. Germline V gene data show CDR1 as MNHEY and CDR2 as SMNVEV (reference sequence). This CDR3 has 13 amino acids. V shed 4 bases and J 5 bases; nucleotides not matched to a gene: 5.